The rows below give T cell receptor beta chains drawn from one sample of a study of T-cell memory formation after mild COVID-19. MiXCR was run by TCRdb on the 5' RACE reads, yielding one entry per CDR3 protein. The profile shows approximately 290,000 distinct CDR3 sequences, 8% to 10% of them singletons. The sample taken for sequencing was PBMCs or a T cell subset sorted from them (not recorded which). Every receptor here comes from a man in his late teens or twenties who had mild COVID-19 (a few samples of this study predate the infection). Cell type and time point are not known. Each CDR3 is given with its conserved first and last residue. Each record gives: V gene, D gene, clone size, J gene, CDR3 DNA, CDR3 protein. A D gene is named only where the DNA matches it firmly. Clone size is not always given. Where it is, it says once, few, many or a class for expanded clones.

>TRBV5-5|NA|many|TRBJ2-5
TGTGCCAGCAGCTTTGCGGGCGCACAAGAGACCCAGTACTTC
CASSFAGAQETQYF
>TRBV5-6|NA|many|TRBJ1-2
TGTGCCAGCAGCTTCCAGGGCACCGCTAACTATGGCTACACCTTC
CASSFQGTANYGYTF
>TRBV7-9|NA|few|TRBJ1-1
TGTGCCAGCAGCCCCTCGGGGGGATTCACTGAAGCTTTCTTT
CASSPSGGFTEAFF
>TRBV20-1|NA|few|TRBJ2-2
TGCAGTGCTAGAGGGCAGATAAACACCGGGGAGCTGTTTTTT
CSARGQINTGELFF
>TRBV6-2/TRBV6-3|NA|few|TRBJ1-5
TGTGCCAGCAGTTATGCAGGGCTCTCCCAACCCCAGCATTTT
CASSYAGLSQPQHF
>TRBV20-1|TRBD1|NA|TRBJ1-1
TGCAGTGCTAGAGATCTGGACAGGGAGTTTTTCGCTTTCTTT
CSARDLDREFFAFF
>TRBV29-1|NA|few|TRBJ1-5
TGCAGCGTCCAGGGAGATGGCAATCAGCCCCAGCATTTT
CSVQGDGNQPQHF
>TRBV20-1|NA|NA|TRBJ1-5
TGCAGTGCTAGAGATCCTAATAGCAATCAGCCCCAGCATTTT
CSARDPNSNQPQHF
>TRBV7-2|NA|few|TRBJ2-1
TGTGCCAGCAGCCCCCAACAGGGAGGGGTGCAGTTCTTC
CASSPQQGGVQFF
>TRBV5-5|NA|many|TRBJ2-5
TGTGCCAGCACCTTTCCTCCTGGGCCCACAGAGACCCAGTACTTC
CASTFPPGPTETQYF
>TRBV25-1|NA|NA|TRBJ1-1
TGTGCCAGCAGTGAAAACAGAAAGAACACTGAAGCTTTCTTT
CASSENRKNTEAFF
>TRBV7-2|TRBD2|few|TRBJ2-7
TGTGCCAGCAGCTTAGTCGGCGGGGGATTCTCCTACGAGCAGTACTTC
CASSLVGGGFSYEQYF
>TRBV20-1|NA|many|TRBJ1-1
TGCAGTGCTAGAGTTCAACAGCAGACTGAAGCTTTCTTT
CSARVQQQTEAFF
>TRBV7-2|NA|many|TRBJ2-2
TGTGCCAGCACCACAGGGATGGTGACTAGCATCACCGGGGAGCTGTTTTTT
CASTTGMVTSITGELFF
>TRBV5-1|NA|NA|TRBJ1-1
TGCGCCAGCAGCCTGGCGAGATTGAACACTGAAGCTTTATTT
CASSLARLNTEALF
>TRBV24-1|NA|NA|TRBJ2-3
TGTGCCACCAGGAGGACGGACACAGATACGCAGTATTTT
CATRRTDTDTQYF
>TRBV21-1|NA|NA|TRBJ2-5
TGTGCCAGCAGCCCAAGTAGACAGGGGAGGATGGGTAAGGAGACCCAGTACTTC
CASSPSRQGRMGKETQYF
>TRBV20-1|NA|NA|TRBJ2-1
TGCAGTGCCCACCGTTCCGCAGGGAACAATGAGCAGTTCTTC
CSAHRSAGNNEQFF
>TRBV4-3|NA|many|TRBJ1-2
TGCGCCAGCAGCCCCAAACAGGGAATGCAATATGGCTACACCTTC
CASSPKQGMQYGYTF
>TRBV2|NA|few|TRBJ2-1
TGTGCCAGCGTAAAGGGGTTGGTGATTAATGAGCAGTTCTTC
CASVKGLVINEQFF
>TRBV4-2|NA|few|TRBJ1-2
TGTGCCAGCAGCCAAGAAATGGCGGGGGCTGACTTCTATGGCTACAGCTTC
CASSQEMAGADFYGYSF
>TRBV24-1|TRBD1|few|TRBJ2-1
TGTGCCACCAGTGATTTGGGGACAGGGGACTACAATGAGCAGTTCTTC
CATSDLGTGDYNEQFF